Listed below are T cell receptor beta chains from one sample, sequenced in a study of blood T cell repertoires in COVID-19. Profiled with immunoSEQ multiplex PCR; TCRdb holds only in-frame clones, not every one. This sample has roughly 87,000 clones, with 89% found just once. The source material was peripheral blood. Receptor source: a woman of 80 years or more with active COVID-19. Each CDR3 is given with its conserved first and last residue. A D gene is named only where the DNA matches it firmly. Only some rows state a clone size, as once, few, many or a class for expanded clones.

TRBV7-8	TRBD2	-	TRBJ2-7	CASSLARASGRGGQYF	TGTGCCAGCAGCTTAGCGCGGGCTAGCGGGAGGGGAGGGCAGTACTTC
TRBV7-2	TRBD2	-	TRBJ2-3	CASSLDTSGARAYF	TGTGCCAGCAGCTTAGATACTAGCGGGGCCAGGGCGTATTTT
TRBV28	TRBD1	-	TRBJ1-4	CASRTGKIEKLFF	TGTGCCAGCAGGACAGGGAAAATCGAAAAACTGTTTTTT
TRBV9	-	-	TRBJ2-7	CASSVTVVGEQYF	TGTGCCAGCAGCGTGACAGTGGTGGGAGAGCAGTACTTC
TRBV18	-	-	TRBJ2-7	CASSLPPLEQYF	TGTGCCAGCTCACTCCCCCCTCTCGAGCAGTACTTC
TRBV7-8	TRBD1	-	TRBJ1-6	CASSLDRVESPLHF	TGTGCCAGCAGCTTGGACAGGGTTGAGTCACCCCTCCACTTT
TRBV24-1	-	once	TRBJ1-1	CATSAVNTEAFF	TGTGCCACCAGTGCTGTGAACACTGAAGCTTTCTTT
TRBV5-1	TRBD1	-	TRBJ2-1	CASSWGQAAGEQFF	TGCGCCAGCAGCTGGGGACAGGCAGCGGGTGAGCAGTTCTTC
TRBV29-1	TRBD1	-	TRBJ1-2	CSAIDRVGIYGYTF	TGCAGCGCTATTGACAGGGTTGGCATCTATGGCTACACCTTC
TRBV11-2	TRBD2	-	TRBJ2-5	CASSPGLRETQYF	TGTGCCAGCAGCCCGGGACTAAGAGAGACCCAGTACTTC
TRBV28	-	-	TRBJ1-2	CASSPPRQGYYGYTF	TGTGCCAGCAGTCCCCCCCGGCAGGGGTATTATGGCTACACCTTC
TRBV7-7	TRBD2	-	TRBJ2-3	CASSPNLAGAPDTQYF	TGTGCTAGCAGCCCCAATCTAGCGGGAGCCCCAGATACGCAGTATTTT
TRBV28	-	-	TRBJ2-3	CASSLRAPDTQYF	TGTGCCAGCAGCCTCCGCGCCCCAGATACGCAGTATTTT
TRBV6-5	TRBD1	-	TRBJ2-7	CASSTRLDRSYEQYF	TGTGCCAGCAGTACCCGTCTGGACAGGTCCTACGAGCAGTACTTC
TRBV2	-	-	TRBJ2-5	CASSGQGETQYF	TGTGCCAGCAGTGGTCAGGGGGAGACCCAGTACTTC
TRBV28	TRBD1	-	TRBJ1-1	CASSAIRGQTEAFF	TGTGCCAGCAGTGCAATCAGGGGGCAGACTGAAGCTTTCTTT
TRBV12-3/TRBV12-4	-	-	TRBJ2-5	CASSLNRAQTQYF	TGTGCCAGCAGTTTGAACCGCGCACAGACCCAGTACTTC
TRBV5-6	-	medium-sized	TRBJ2-7	CASSLDPGSYEQYF	TGTGCCAGCAGCTTAGATCCGGGCTCCTACGAGCAGTACTTC
TRBV5-1	-	-	TRBJ2-1	CASSLAERVWDEQFF	TGCGCCAGCAGCTTGGCGGAGCGGGTCTGGGATGAGCAGTTCTTC
TRBV28	-	-	TRBJ2-7	CASSTRRQLTYEQYF	TGTGCCAGCAGTACCCGCCGACAGTTGACCTACGAGCAGTACTTC
TRBV25-1	-	once	TRBJ2-3	CASSKSGDTDTQYF	TGTGCCAGCAGTAAAAGCGGCGACACAGATACGCAGTATTTT
TRBV5-1	TRBD2	-	TRBJ2-1	CASSFTTPGLAGVWNEQFF	TGCGCCAGCAGCTTTACCACACCGGGACTAGCGGGAGTTTGGAATGAGCAGTTCTTC
TRBV28	-	-	TRBJ1-2	CASSSPLTGTGYGYTF	TGTGCCAGCAGTTCACCATTGACAGGTACAGGTTATGGCTACACCTTC
TRBV5-6	TRBD2	-	TRBJ2-3	CASSFMTSRMGGTQYF	TGTGCCAGCAGCTTCATGACTAGCCGCATGGGGGGTACGCAGTATTTT
TRBV28	TRBD1	-	TRBJ2-4	CASSMQSRDSRYF	TGTGCCAGCAGTATGCAATCACGGGACAGCCGTTACTTC
TRBV5-1	TRBD1	-	TRBJ2-6	CASSTGQGVSSGANVLTF	TGCGCCAGCAGCACGGGACAGGGTGTAAGCTCTGGGGCCAACGTCCTGACTTTC
TRBV19	-	few	TRBJ2-6	CASSPEKGLPSGANVLTF	TGTGCCAGTAGTCCGGAGAAGGGACTCCCCTCTGGGGCCAACGTCCTGACTTTC
TRBV5-4	TRBD1	-	TRBJ2-2	CASSSYGTGRTGELFF	TGTGCCAGCAGCTCCTACGGGACAGGCAGGACCGGGGAGCTGTTTTTT
TRBV7-2	-	-	TRBJ2-1	CASSSSRTNHNEQFF	TGTGCCAGCAGCTCCTCGCGTACGAACCACAATGAGCAGTTCTTC